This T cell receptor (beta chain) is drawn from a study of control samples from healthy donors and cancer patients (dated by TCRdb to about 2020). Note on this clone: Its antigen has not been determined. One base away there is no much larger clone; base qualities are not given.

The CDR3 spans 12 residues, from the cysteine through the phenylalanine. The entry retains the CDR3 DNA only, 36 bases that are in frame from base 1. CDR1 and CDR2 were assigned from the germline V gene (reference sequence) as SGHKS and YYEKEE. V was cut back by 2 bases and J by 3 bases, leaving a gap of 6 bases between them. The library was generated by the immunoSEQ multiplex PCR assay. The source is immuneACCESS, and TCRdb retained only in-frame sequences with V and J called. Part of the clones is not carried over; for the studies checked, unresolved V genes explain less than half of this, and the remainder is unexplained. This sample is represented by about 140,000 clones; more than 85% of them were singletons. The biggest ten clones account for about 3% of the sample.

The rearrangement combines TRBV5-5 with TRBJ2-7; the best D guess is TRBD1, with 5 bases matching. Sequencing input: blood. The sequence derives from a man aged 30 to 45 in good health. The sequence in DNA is TGTGCCAGCAGCTTCACAGGCTACGAGCAGTACTTC. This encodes CASSFTGYEQYF.